The rows below give T cell receptor beta chains drawn from one sample of a study of T cell clusters in autoimmune cytopenias. Following a re-call of the multiplex PCR reads, TCRdb has one entry per CDR3 protein and lacks DNA. The sample data list about 4,800 distinct CDR3 sequences. The sequenced material came from peripheral blood. The receptor source for this set is a human donor with an autoimmune cytopenia or autoimmune hepatitis (not recorded which). The CDR3 runs from the conserved cysteine through the conserved F or W. The order of the fields is clone size, J gene, V gene, CDR3 protein. Expanded clones are given a class, and other clones once, few, many or no size at all.

clone size: medium-sized; J gene: TRBJ2-5; V gene: TRBV5-4; CDR3 protein: CASSLRTGPQETQYF
clone size: large; J gene: TRBJ2-7; V gene: TRBV29-1; CDR3 protein: CSVGQVYEQYF
clone size: medium-sized; J gene: TRBJ1-2; V gene: TRBV30; CDR3 protein: CAWGASGQLYGYTF
clone size: medium-sized; J gene: TRBJ2-3; V gene: TRBV7-9; CDR3 protein: CASSLGAVTNTQYF
clone size: medium-sized; J gene: TRBJ2-7; V gene: TRBV7-9; CDR3 protein: CASRTDSAYEQYF
clone size: medium-sized; J gene: TRBJ2-1; V gene: TRBV18; CDR3 protein: CASSRRGQGGYNEQFF
clone size: .; J gene: TRBJ2-7; V gene: TRBV27; CDR3 protein: CASSLNRGSIYEQYF
clone size: .; J gene: TRBJ1-6; V gene: TRBV20-1; CDR3 protein: CSARVTGVTYNSPLHF
clone size: .; J gene: TRBJ2-3; V gene: TRBV7-3; CDR3 protein: CASSLAPIDTQYF
clone size: medium-sized; J gene: TRBJ2-7; V gene: TRBV19; CDR3 protein: CASSGQAGLLFYEQYF
clone size: medium-sized; J gene: TRBJ1-6; V gene: TRBV30; CDR3 protein: CAWSAEVSNSPLHF
clone size: medium-sized; J gene: TRBJ2-7; V gene: TRBV12-3/TRBV12-4; CDR3 protein: CASSDRGRSSYEQYF
clone size: medium-sized; J gene: TRBJ2-3; V gene: TRBV19; CDR3 protein: CASSIWGGGPATQYF
clone size: .; J gene: TRBJ2-6; V gene: TRBV10-3; CDR3 protein: CAISGGSFLSGANVLTF
clone size: .; J gene: TRBJ2-7; V gene: TRBV5-8; CDR3 protein: CASSLADEQYF